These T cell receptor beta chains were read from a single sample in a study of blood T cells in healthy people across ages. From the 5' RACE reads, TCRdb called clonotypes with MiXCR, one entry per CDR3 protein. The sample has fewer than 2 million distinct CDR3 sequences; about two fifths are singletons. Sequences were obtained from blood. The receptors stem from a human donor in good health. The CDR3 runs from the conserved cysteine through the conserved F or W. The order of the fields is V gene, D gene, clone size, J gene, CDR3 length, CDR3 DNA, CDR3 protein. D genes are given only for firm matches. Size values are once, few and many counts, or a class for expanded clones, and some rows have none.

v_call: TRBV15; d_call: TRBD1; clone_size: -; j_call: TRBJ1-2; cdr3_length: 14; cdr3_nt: TGTGCCACCAGCCCGGACAGGTGGAGTTATGGCTACACCTTC; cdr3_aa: CATSPDRWSYGYTF
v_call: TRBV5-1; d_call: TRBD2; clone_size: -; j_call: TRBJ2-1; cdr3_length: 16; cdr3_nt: TGCGCCAGCAGCCGTACCGGGACTACCATCGTCCATGAGCAGTTCTTC; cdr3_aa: CASSRTGTTIVHEQFF
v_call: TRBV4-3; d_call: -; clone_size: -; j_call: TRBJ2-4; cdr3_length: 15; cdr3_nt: TGCGCCAGCAGCCAAGGGGCAGGCTACAAAAACATTCAGTACTTC; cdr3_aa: CASSQGAGYKNIQYF
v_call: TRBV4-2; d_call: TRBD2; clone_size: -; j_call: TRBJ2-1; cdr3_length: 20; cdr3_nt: TGTGCCAGCAGCCAACCTAAAGGACTAGCGGGGGGGCGAGATTTATTGGGGCAGTTCTTC; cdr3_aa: CASSQPKGLAGGRDLLGQFF
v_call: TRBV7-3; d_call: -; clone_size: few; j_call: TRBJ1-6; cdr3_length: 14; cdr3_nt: TGTGCCAGCAGCTTTGTGGCGGGGAATTCACCCCTCCACTTT; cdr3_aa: CASSFVAGNSPLHF
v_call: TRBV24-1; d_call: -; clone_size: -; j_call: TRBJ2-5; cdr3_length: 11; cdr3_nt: TGTGCCACCGGACAAAAAGAGACCCAGTACTTC; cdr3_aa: CATGQKETQYF
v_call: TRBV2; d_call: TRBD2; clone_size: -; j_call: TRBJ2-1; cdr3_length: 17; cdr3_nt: TGTGCCAGCAGTGAAGAGGGACTAGCGGGGTTCTACAATGAGCAGTTCTTC; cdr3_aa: CASSEEGLAGFYNEQFF
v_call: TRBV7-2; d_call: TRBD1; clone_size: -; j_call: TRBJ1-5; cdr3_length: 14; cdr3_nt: TGTGCCAGCAGCTCGACAGGGATCTATCAGCCCCAGCATTTT; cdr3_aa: CASSSTGIYQPQHF
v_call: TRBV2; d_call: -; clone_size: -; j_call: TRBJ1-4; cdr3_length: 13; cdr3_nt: TGTGCCAGCAGTTTCGGAGTTCGGGAAAAACTGTTTTTT; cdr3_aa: CASSFGVREKLFF
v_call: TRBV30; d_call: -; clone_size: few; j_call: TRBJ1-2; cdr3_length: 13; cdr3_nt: TGTGCCTGGATCTCCCGAAGGGGGAATGGCTACACCTTC; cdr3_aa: CAWISRRGNGYTF
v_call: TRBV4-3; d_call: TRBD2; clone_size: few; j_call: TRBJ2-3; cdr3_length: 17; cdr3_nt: TGCGCCAGCAGCGCATCTCCCGGGACTAGCGGCACAGATACGCAGTATTTT; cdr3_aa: CASSASPGTSGTDTQYF
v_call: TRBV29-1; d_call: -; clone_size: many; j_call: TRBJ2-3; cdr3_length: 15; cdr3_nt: TGCAGCGTTGAAGAGCAATGGGTCAGCTCAGATACGCAGTATTTT; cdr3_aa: CSVEEQWVSSDTQYF
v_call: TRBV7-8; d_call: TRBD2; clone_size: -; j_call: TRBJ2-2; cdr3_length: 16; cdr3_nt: TGTGCCAGCAGCTTAGGTCTAACGGGGGGACCCGGGGAGCTGTTTTTT; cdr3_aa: CASSLGLTGGPGELFF
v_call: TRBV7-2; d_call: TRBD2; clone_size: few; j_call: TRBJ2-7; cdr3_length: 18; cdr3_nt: TGTGCCAGCAGCTTCCCGGGACTAGCGGCCGCACCCTCCTACGAGCAGTACTTC; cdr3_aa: CASSFPGLAAAPSYEQYF
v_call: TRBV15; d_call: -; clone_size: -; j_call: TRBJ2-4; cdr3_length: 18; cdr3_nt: TGTGCCACCAGCAGAGAAAAAGGGGTCGAAGATCCCAAAAACATTCAGTACTTC; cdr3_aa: CATSREKGVEDPKNIQYF
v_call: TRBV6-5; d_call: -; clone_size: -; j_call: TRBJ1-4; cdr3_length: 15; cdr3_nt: TGTGCCAGCAGTTCTTCAGGGGTGCCGGGTGAAAAACTGTTTTTT; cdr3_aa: CASSSSGVPGEKLFF
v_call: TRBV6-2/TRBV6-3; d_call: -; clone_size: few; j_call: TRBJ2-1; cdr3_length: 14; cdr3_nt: TGTGCCAGCAGTTACGCGACTTGGAACAATGAGCAGTTCTTC; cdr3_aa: CASSYATWNNEQFF
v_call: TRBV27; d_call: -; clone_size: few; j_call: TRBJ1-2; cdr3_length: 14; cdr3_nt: TGTGCCAGCAGTTTATCGGCAGGCCTCTATGGCTACACCTTC; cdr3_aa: CASSLSAGLYGYTF
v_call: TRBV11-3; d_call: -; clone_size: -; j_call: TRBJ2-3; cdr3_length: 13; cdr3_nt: TGTGCCAGCAGCTCGAGGGTCAAGCATACGCAGTATTTT; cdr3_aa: CASSSRVKHTQYF
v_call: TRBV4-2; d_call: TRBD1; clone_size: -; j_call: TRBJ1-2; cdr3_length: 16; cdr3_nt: TGTGCCAGCAGTCAGGGGGACGGTCGACAGGCCTATGGCTACACCTTC; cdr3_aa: CASSQGDGRQAYGYTF
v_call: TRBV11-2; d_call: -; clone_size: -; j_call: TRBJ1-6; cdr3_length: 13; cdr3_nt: TGTGCCAGCAGCTTATCCCATCAGTCACCCCTCCACTTT; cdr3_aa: CASSLSHQSPLHF
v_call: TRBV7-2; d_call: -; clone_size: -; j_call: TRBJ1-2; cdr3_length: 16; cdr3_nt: TGTGCCAGCAGCTTAGAAGGCATCGCCCCACAAAATGGCTACACCTTC; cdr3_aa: CASSLEGIAPQNGYTF
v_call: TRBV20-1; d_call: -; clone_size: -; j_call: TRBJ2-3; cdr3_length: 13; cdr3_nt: TGCAGTGCTAGAGTACTAGCAGTGGATACGCAGTATTTT; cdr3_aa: CSARVLAVDTQYF
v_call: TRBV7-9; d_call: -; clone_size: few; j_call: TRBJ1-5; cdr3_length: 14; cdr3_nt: TGTGCCAGCAACCAGGACCATGGCAATCAGCCCCAGCATTTT; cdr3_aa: CASNQDHGNQPQHF